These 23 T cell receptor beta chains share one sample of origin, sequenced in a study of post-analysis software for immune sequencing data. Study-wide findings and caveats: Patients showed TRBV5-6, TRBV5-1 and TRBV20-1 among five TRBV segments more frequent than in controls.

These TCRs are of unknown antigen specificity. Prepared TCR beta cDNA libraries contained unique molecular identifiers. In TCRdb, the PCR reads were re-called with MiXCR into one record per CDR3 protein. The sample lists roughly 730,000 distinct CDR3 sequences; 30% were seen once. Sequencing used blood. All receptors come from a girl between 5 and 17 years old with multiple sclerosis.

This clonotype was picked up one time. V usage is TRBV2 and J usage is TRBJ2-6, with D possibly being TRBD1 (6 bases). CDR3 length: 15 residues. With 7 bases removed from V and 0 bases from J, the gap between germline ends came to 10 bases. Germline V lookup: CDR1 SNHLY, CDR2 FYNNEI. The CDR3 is CASTWGPSGANVLTF. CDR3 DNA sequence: TGTGCCAGCACTTGGGGGCCCTCTGGGGCCAACGTCCTGACTTTC. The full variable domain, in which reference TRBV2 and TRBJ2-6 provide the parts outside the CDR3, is EPEVTQTPSHQVTQMGQEVILRCVPISNHLYFYWYRQILGQKVEFLVSFYNNEISEKSEIFDDQFSVERPDGSNFTLKIRSTKLEDSAMYFCASTWGPSGANVLTFGAGSRLTVL.

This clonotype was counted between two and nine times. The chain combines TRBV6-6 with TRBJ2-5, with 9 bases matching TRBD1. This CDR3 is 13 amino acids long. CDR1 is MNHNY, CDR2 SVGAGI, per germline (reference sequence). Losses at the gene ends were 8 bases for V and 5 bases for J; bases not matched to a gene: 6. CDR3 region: CASGNRGRETQYF. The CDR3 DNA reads TGTGCCAGCGGAAACAGGGGGCGGGAGACCCAGTACTTC.

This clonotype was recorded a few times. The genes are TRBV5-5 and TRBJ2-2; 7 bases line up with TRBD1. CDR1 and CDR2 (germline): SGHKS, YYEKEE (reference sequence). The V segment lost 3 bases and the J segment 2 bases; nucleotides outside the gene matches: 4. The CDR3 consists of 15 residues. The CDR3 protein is CASSYRDRNTGELFF. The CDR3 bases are TGTGCCAGCAGCTACCGGGACAGAAACACCGGGGAGCTGTTTTTT.

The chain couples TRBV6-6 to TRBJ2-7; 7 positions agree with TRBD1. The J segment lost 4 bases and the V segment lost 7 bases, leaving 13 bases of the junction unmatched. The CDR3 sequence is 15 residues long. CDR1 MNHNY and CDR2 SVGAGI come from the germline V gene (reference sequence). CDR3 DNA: TGTGCCAGCACCAAGTTACATGGGACAGATTACGAGCAGTACTTC. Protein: CASTKLHGTDYEQYF.

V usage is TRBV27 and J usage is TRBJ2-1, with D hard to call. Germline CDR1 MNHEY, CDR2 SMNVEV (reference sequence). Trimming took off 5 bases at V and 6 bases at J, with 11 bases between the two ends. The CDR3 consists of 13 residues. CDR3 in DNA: TGTGCCAGCAGTCTCTCGCAGGCCAATGAGCAGTTCTTC. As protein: CASSLSQANEQFF.

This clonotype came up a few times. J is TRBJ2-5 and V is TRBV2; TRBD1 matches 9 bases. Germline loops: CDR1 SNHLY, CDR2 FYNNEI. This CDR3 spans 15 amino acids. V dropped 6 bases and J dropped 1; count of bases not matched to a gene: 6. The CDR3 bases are TGTGCCAGCAGCTTGAGGGACAGGGCCCAAGAGACCCAGTACTTC. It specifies CASSLRDRAQETQYF.

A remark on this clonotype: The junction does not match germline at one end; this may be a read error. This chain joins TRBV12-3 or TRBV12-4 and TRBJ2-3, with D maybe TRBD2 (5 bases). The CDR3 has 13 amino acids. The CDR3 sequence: CASSLGRSDAQYF. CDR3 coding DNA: TGTGCCAGCAGTTTAGGGAGGTCAGATGCGCAGTATTTT.

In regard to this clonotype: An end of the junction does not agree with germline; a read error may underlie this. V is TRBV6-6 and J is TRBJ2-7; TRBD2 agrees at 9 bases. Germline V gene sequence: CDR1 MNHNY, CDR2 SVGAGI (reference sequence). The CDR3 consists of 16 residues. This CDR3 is CASRYSSGGGAHEQYF. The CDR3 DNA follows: TGTGCCAGCAGGTACTCATCAGGCGGGGGGGCCCACGAGCAGTACTTC.

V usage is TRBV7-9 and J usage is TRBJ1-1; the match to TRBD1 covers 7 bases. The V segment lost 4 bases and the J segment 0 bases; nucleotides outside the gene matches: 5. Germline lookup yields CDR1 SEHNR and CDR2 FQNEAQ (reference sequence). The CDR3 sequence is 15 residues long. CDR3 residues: CASSSPTGVNTEAFF. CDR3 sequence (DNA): TGTGCCAGCAGCTCCCCCACAGGGGTGAACACTGAAGCTTTCTTT.

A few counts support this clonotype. CDR3 bases: TGTGCCAGCAGCTTGACATCCGTGACAGGGGGCTTAATGTCCTATGGCTACACCTTC. This translates into CASSLTSVTGGLMSYGYTF. The chain couples TRBV7-2 to TRBJ1-2; 10 nucleotides match TRBD1. The length of the CDR3 is 19 residues. CDR1 and CDR2 from the germline V gene are SGHTA and FQGNSA. J was trimmed by 4 bases and V by 3 bases; bases with no gene match: 17.

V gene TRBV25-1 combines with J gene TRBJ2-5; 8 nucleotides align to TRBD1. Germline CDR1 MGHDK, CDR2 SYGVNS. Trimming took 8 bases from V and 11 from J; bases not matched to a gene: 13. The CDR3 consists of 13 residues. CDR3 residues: CASGLDRGHEQYF. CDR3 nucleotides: TGTGCCAGCGGACTCGACAGGGGTCATGAGCAGTACTTC.

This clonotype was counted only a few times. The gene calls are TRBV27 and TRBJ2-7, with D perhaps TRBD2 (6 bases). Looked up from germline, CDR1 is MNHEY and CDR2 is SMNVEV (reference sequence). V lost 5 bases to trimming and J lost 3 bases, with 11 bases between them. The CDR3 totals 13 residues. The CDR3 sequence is CASSIGSFYEQYF. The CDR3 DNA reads TGTGCCAGCAGTATCGGGAGCTTCTACGAGCAGTACTTC.

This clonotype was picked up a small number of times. The CDR3 sequence is CASSQVQVRQGRPNYGYTF. CDR3 DNA sequence: TGCGCCAGCAGCCAAGTTCAGGTTAGGCAGGGCCGACCTAACTATGGCTACACCTTC. The V and J genes are TRBV4-1 and TRBJ1-2; D possibly corresponds to TRBD1 (5 bases). The CDR3 covers 19 residues. Germline CDR1 MGHRA, CDR2 YSYEKL. V dropped 1 base and J dropped 0 bases, with 21 bases sitting between them.

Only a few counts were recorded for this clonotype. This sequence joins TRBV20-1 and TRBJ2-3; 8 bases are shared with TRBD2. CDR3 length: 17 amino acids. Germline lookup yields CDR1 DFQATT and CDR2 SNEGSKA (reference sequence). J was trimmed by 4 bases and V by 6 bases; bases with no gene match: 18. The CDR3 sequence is CSASGWASRGAADTQYF. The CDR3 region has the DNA TGCAGTGCCAGCGGGTGGGCGTCGCGGGGGGCCGCAGATACGCAGTATTTT.

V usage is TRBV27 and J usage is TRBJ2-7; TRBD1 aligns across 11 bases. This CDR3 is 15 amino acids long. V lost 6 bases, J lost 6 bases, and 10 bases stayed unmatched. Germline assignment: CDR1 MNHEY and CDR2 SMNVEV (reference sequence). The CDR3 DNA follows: TGTGCCAGCAGACCGACTCCGGGACAGGGGGGCGAGCAGTACTTC. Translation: CASRPTPGQGGEQYF.

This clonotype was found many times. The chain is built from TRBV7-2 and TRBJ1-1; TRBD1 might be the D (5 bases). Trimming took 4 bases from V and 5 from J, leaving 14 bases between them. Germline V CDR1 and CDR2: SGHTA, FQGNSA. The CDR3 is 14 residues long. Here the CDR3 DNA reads TGTGCCAGCAGCTCGGCCGTGGGGCGGACTGAAGCTTTCTTT. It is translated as CASSSAVGRTEAFF.

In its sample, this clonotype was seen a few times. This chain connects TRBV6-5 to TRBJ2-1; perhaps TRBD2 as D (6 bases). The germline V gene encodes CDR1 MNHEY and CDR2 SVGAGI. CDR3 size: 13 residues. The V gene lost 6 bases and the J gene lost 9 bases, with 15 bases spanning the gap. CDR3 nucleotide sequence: TGTGCCAGCAGCACAGTGGGGGGTGGTGAGCAGTTCTTC. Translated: CASSTVGGGEQFF.

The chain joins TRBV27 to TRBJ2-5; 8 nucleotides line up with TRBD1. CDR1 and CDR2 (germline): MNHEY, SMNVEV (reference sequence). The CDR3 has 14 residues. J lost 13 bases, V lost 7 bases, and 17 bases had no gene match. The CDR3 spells CASTSLDRGDERYF. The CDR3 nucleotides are TGTGCCAGCACGTCCCTCGACAGGGGCGACGAGCGGTACTTC.

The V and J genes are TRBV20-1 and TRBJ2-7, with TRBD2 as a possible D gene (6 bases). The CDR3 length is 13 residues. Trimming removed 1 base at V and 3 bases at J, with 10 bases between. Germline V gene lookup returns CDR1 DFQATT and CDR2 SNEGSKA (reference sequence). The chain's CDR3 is CSARARRDYEQYF. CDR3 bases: TGCAGTGCTAGAGCCCGGAGGGACTACGAGCAGTACTTC.

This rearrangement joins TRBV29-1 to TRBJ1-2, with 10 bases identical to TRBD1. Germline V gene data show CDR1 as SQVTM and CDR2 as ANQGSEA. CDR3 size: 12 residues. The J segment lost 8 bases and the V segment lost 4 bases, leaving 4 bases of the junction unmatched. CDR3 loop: CSVGGQGKGYTF. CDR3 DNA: TGCAGCGTTGGGGGACAGGGGAAAGGCTACACCTTC.

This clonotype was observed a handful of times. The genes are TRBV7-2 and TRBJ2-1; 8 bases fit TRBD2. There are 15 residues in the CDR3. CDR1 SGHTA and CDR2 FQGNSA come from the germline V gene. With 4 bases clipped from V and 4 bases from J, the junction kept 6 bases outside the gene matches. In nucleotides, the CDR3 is TGTGCCAGCAGCTGGTCGGGGGGGGTTTACAATGAGCAGTTCTTC. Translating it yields CASSWSGGVYNEQFF. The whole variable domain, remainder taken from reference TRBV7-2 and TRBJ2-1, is GAGVSQSPSNKVTEKGKDVELRCDPISGHTALYWYRQSLGQGLEFLIYFQGNSAPDKSGLPSDRFSAERTGGSVSTLTIQRTQQEDSAVYLCASSWSGGVYNEQFFGPGTRLTVL.

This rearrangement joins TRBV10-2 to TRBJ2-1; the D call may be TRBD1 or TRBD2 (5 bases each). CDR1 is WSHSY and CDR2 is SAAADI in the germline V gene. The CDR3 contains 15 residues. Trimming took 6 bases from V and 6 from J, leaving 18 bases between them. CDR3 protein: CASSLTEGEGNEQFF. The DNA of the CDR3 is TGCGCCAGCAGCCTGACAGAGGGTGAGGGCAATGAGCAGTTCTTC.

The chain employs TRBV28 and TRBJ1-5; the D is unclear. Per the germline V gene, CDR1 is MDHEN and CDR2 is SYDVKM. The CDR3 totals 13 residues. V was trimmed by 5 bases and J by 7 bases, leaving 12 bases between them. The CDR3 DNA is TGTGCCAGCAGTCCCCCCCCTAGCCAGCCCCAGCATTTT. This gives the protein CASSPPPSQPQHF.